These 32 T cell receptor beta chains were all obtained from the same sample, sequenced in a study of T cell changes during pregnancy in multiple sclerosis. Clones were read by immunoSEQ multiplex PCR, and TCRdb kept only the in-frame ones, dropping some. This sample yields around 30,000 clones, of which approximately 89% are seen a single time; about 4.8% belongs to the top ten. Sequenced material: CD8+ T cells from peripheral blood mononuclear cells, taken in the first trimester of pregnancy. These receptors were taken from a female donor with multiple sclerosis, enrolled in a pregnancy study.

The rearrangement links TRBV6-5 to TRBJ1-2, with 7 bases identical to TRBD1. Unmatched junction bases numbered 11, after V lost 4 bases and J lost 3 bases. The CDR3 spans 16 residues. Germline V gene data show CDR1 as MNHEY and CDR2 as SVGAGI. The CDR3 DNA is TGTGCCAGCAGTTTAGCCCAGGGGGGCGCCGACTATGGCTACACCTTC. This encodes CASSLAQGGADYGYTF.

The chain joins TRBV27 to TRBJ2-5, with TRBD1 matching 12 bases. Germline CDR1 and CDR2: MNHEY and SMNVEV (reference sequence). V lost 2 bases and J lost 5; bases outside the gene matches: 3. This CDR3 has 15 amino acids. The CDR3 is CASSLGTGGLETQYF. CDR3 coding DNA: TGTGCCAGCAGTTTAGGGACAGGGGGCCTGGAGACCCAGTACTTC.

The chain is built from TRBV28 and TRBJ2-7; 14 nucleotides align to TRBD2. CDR3 length equals 15 residues. The ends lost 6 bases at V and 5 bases at J; junction bases unmatched: 6. Germline V gene lookup returns CDR1 MDHEN and CDR2 SYDVKM. CDR3 protein: CASRRLAGGTDEQYF. CDR3 nucleotides: TGTGCCAGCAGAAGACTAGCGGGAGGGACAGACGAGCAGTACTTC.

The gene calls are TRBV10-3 and TRBJ2-7; the match to TRBD2 covers 7 bases. The CDR3 loop spans 15 amino acids. Germline V CDR1 and CDR2: ENHRY, SYGVKD. V lost 6 bases, J lost 4 bases, and 12 bases stayed unmatched. The DNA for the CDR3 is TGTGCCATCAGCCCCCCGGGAGGATCCGATTACGAGCAGTACTTC. This translates into CAISPPGGSDYEQYF.

In its sample, this clone was seen once. This sequence joins TRBV30 and TRBJ1-2; 12 nucleotides line up with TRBD1. The junction had 4 bases not matched to a gene; V was cut back by 3 bases and J by 8 bases. CDR1 is GTSNPN, CDR2 SVGIG, per germline (reference sequence). The CDR3 contains 13 residues. CDR3 loop: CAWSEGTGGGYTF. CDR3 bases: TGTGCCTGGAGCGAAGGGACAGGGGGCGGCTACACCTTC.

The J gene is TRBJ1-1, the V gene TRBV9; no clear D gene. Germline loops: CDR1 SGDLS, CDR2 YYNGEE. Trimming took off 0 bases at V and 6 bases at J, with 12 bases between the two ends. CDR3 length equals 14 residues. The CDR3 protein is CASSVEGRVAEAFF. The CDR3 nucleotides are TGTGCCAGCAGCGTAGAAGGGAGGGTGGCTGAAGCTTTCTTT.

This rearrangement joins TRBV7-2 to TRBJ2-7; 15 nucleotides align to TRBD2. After removal of 6 bases from V and 3 bases from J, the junction contained 6 bases not matched to a gene. The CDR3 has 16 amino acids. Germline V gene data show CDR1 as SGHTA and CDR2 as FQGNSA. DNA for the CDR3: TGTGCCAGCAGTTTGGGACTAGCGGGAGGCCACTACGAGCAGTACTTC. The encoded protein is CASSLGLAGGHYEQYF.

A single count supports this clone. This sequence joins TRBV5-4 and TRBJ1-6; D uncertain. This CDR3 is built from 15 residues. Germline V gene data show CDR1 as SGHNT and CDR2 as YYREEE (reference sequence). Trimming stripped 2 bases from V and 3 bases from J, with 9 bases between. CDR3 nucleotides: TGTGCCAGCAGCTTTACAACCCTCTATAATTCACCCCTCCACTTT. This encodes CASSFTTLYNSPLHF.

The rearrangement uses TRBV28 and TRBJ2-7; TRBD2 aligns across 7 bases. CDR3 length equals 14 residues. Germline V gene lookup returns CDR1 MDHEN and CDR2 SYDVKM. J gave up 1 base and V 3 bases, and 3 bases lay outside the gene matches. For the CDR3, the DNA is TGTGCCAGCAGTTTTCGGGGGGTATCCTACGAGCAGTACTTC. Residues: CASSFRGVSYEQYF. The entire variable domain, with the rest obtained from reference TRBV28 and TRBJ2-7, is as follows: DVKVTQSSRYLVKRTGEKVFLECVQDMDHENMFWYRQDPGLGLRLIYFSYDVKMKEKGDIPEGYSVSREKKERFSLILESASTNQTSMYLCASSFRGVSYEQYFGPGTRLTVT.

This sequence joins TRBV4-1 and TRBJ2-7; 11 bases align to TRBD2. The CDR3 spans 15 residues. Trimming took 1 base from V and 1 from J; bases not matched to a gene: 0. The germline CDR1 and CDR2 sequences are MGHRA and YSYEKL. The CDR3 DNA follows: TGCGCCAGCAGCCAAGGACTAGCGGGGTCCTACGAGCAGTACTTC. Protein sequence: CASSQGLAGSYEQYF.

In its sample, this clone was seen a few times. The chain joins TRBV27 to TRBJ1-5; the match to TRBD1 covers 9 bases. Germline V gene lookup returns CDR1 MNHEY and CDR2 SMNVEV (reference sequence). The CDR3 length is 15 residues. J gave up 1 base and V 5 bases, and 3 bases lay outside the gene matches. The CDR3 coding sequence is TGTGCCAGCAGTCCGGGGACAGGGAGCAATCAGCCCCAGCATTTT. Its translation: CASSPGTGSNQPQHF.

This rearrangement joins TRBV28 to TRBJ1-5; the match to TRBD1 covers 8 bases. This CDR3 is 15 amino acids long. The V segment lost 3 bases and the J segment 7 bases; nucleotides outside the gene matches: 8. Germline CDR1 reads MDHEN; CDR2 reads SYDVKM. CDR3 protein: CASSFGQGSLQPQHF. The DNA of the CDR3 is TGTGCCAGCAGTTTCGGACAGGGCAGTTTACAGCCCCAGCATTTT.

The rearrangement joins TRBV2 to TRBJ2-7; D ambiguous. Trimming shortened V by 2 bases and J by 4 bases, and 9 bases separated the two germline ends. Germline assignment: CDR1 SNHLY and CDR2 FYNNEI. This CDR3 has 13 residues. The DNA for the CDR3 is TGTGCCAGCAGTGAACGATTAGAGTACGAGCAGTACTTC. Its protein is CASSERLEYEQYF.

This chain links TRBV7-9 with TRBJ2-1; 10 bases are a match to TRBD2. Germline V gene sequence: CDR1 SEHNR, CDR2 FQNEAQ (reference sequence). The J segment lost 6 bases and the V segment lost 0 bases, leaving 8 bases of the junction unmatched. The CDR3 runs 17 residues. The CDR3 region has the DNA TGTGCCAGCAGCTTAGCGCCTCTAGCGGGAGTCCCCAATGAGCAGTTCTTC. The encoded protein is CASSLAPLAGVPNEQFF.

This sequence joins TRBV28 and TRBJ1-3; D is perhaps TRBD1 (5 bases). This CDR3 is built from 17 residues. V was pared by 3 bases and J by 0 bases, with 15 bases between. Germline V gene sequence: CDR1 MDHEN, CDR2 SYDVKM. As DNA, the CDR3 is TGTGCCAGCAGTTTGGGGCAGGCAATCTACTCTGGAAACACCATATATTTT. It translates to CASSLGQAIYSGNTIYF.

The CDR3, as DNA: TGTGCCAGGCCGGGACAGGGGCCTTCCGGTAATGAAAAACTGTTTTTT. Protein: CARPGQGPSGNEKLFF. J is TRBJ1-4 and V is TRBV21-1; the table's D call of TRBD1 was not tested on the DNA. TRBV21-1 is deemed a pseudogene. This CDR3 is 16 amino acids long.

The chain carries TRBV2 and TRBJ2-1; the D is unclear. The CDR3 length is 15 residues. V lost 6 bases, J lost 0 bases, and 12 bases lay in between. Germline CDR1 and CDR2: SNHLY and FYNNEI. The CDR3 DNA follows: TGTGCCAGCAGCCGTGGAGCTGACTCCTACAATGAGCAGTTCTTC. It yields the protein CASSRGADSYNEQFF.

In this sample, this clone turned up once. The chain uses TRBV4-2 and TRBJ2-5; 8 nucleotides line up with TRBD1. The V and J ends lost 4 bases and 5 bases, in that order; junction bases with no gene match: 9. Germline loops: CDR1 LGHNA, CDR2 YNFKEQ. The CDR3 is made up of 15 amino acids. In nucleotides, the CDR3 is TGTGCCAGCAGCCGCGGACAGGGTCTGATGGAGACCCAGTACTTC. Translation: CASSRGQGLMETQYF.

This clone was recorded once. The chain combines TRBV30 with TRBJ2-7; 14 nucleotides line up with TRBD2. CDR3 length: 17 amino acids. Germline-derived CDR1 and CDR2 are GTSNPN and SVGIG (reference sequence). The V segment lost 1 base and the J segment 0 bases; nucleotides outside the gene matches: 5. This CDR3 is CAWSDGLAGGYSYEQYF. The CDR3, as DNA: TGTGCCTGGAGTGATGGACTAGCGGGAGGCTACTCCTACGAGCAGTACTTC. The full variable domain, in which reference TRBV30 and TRBJ2-7 provide the parts outside the CDR3, is SQTIHQWPATLVQPVGSPLSLECTVEGTSNPNLYWYRQAAGRGLQLLFYSVGIGQISSEVPQNLSASRPQDRQFILSSKKLLLSDSGFYLCAWSDGLAGGYSYEQYFGPGTRLTVT.

This chain connects TRBV15 to TRBJ1-3; D is possibly TRBD1 (6 bases). The CDR3 covers 16 residues. The ends were cut back, 0 bases at V and 0 bases at J, with 9 bases in the middle. CDR1 and CDR2 (germline): LNHNV, YYDKDF (reference sequence). CDR3 DNA: TGTGCCACCAGCAGAGATAACAGGGCCTCTGGAAACACCATATATTTT. This encodes CATSRDNRASGNTIYF.

J is TRBJ2-1 and V is TRBV23-1; the match to TRBD2 covers 9 bases. TRBV23-1 qualifies as an ORF whose function is uncertain. Trimming cost V 2 bases and J 4 bases; bases outside gene matches: 18. This CDR3 spans 20 amino acids. CDR3 region: CASSQLLPVSLAGEYNEQFF. CDR3 nucleotide sequence: TGCGCCAGCAGTCAACTGCTGCCAGTATCTTTAGCGGGGGAGTACAATGAGCAGTTCTTC.

This sequence joins TRBV27 and TRBJ2-1, with TRBD2 matching 10 bases. The J segment lost 5 bases and the V segment lost 5 bases, leaving 6 bases of the junction unmatched. This CDR3 contains 15 residues. The germline gives CDR1 MNHEY, CDR2 SMNVEV (reference sequence). This chain's CDR3 is CASSPGLAADNEQFF. The CDR3 DNA follows: TGTGCCAGCAGTCCCGGACTAGCGGCAGACAATGAGCAGTTCTTC.

The CDR3 DNA is TGCGCCAGCAGCCAAGCCCCCGGGACTAGCAAGGGCTACAATGAGCAGTTCTTC. Translation gives CASSQAPGTSKGYNEQFF. The V and J genes are TRBV4-1 and TRBJ2-1, with 9 nucleotides matching TRBD2. After removal of 1 base from V and 3 bases from J, the junction contained 10 bases not matched to a gene. Germline CDR1 MGHRA, CDR2 YSYEKL. The length of the CDR3 is 18 residues.

The V and J genes are TRBV7-9 and TRBJ2-1; TRBD1 is a possible D gene (5 bases). This CDR3 comprises 15 residues. V was pared by 5 bases and J by 2 bases, with 13 bases between. CDR1 is SEHNR, CDR2 FQNEAQ, per germline (reference sequence). The CDR3 region is CASSTRQLPYNEQFF. CDR3 sequence (DNA): TGTGCCAGCAGCACCCGACAGCTGCCCTACAATGAGCAGTTCTTC.

The chain joins TRBV7-8 to TRBJ2-2; 9 nucleotides align to TRBD2. V gave up 5 bases and J gave up 3 bases; unmatched junction bases: 13. The germline gives CDR1 SGHVS, CDR2 FQNEAQ. The CDR3 totals 18 residues. The CDR3 nucleotides are TGTGCCAGCAGCCCCGGACTAGCGCTTCTCTCGGACACCGGGGAGCTGTTTTTT. Amino acids: CASSPGLALLSDTGELFF.

This clone was seen only once. V gene TRBV13 combines with J gene TRBJ2-7; D gene ambiguous. From germline, CDR1 is PRHDT and CDR2 FYEKMQ (reference sequence). The ends were cut back, 5 bases at V and 0 bases at J, with 11 bases in the middle. CDR3 length: 14 amino acids. The CDR3 nucleotides are TGTGCCAGCAGCGGTCTCCGGAGCTCCTACGAGCAGTACTTC. Protein: CASSGLRSSYEQYF.

The chain is built from TRBV19 and TRBJ2-1; 9 bases agree with TRBD1. V dropped 4 bases and J dropped 1; count of bases not matched to a gene: 8. The CDR3 is 17 residues long. CDR1 and CDR2 from the germline V gene are LNHDA and SQIVND (reference sequence). The CDR3 region has the DNA TGTGCCAGTAGTAGATTTCCCGGGACAGGGTCCTACAATGAGCAGTTCTTC. Its protein is CASSRFPGTGSYNEQFF.

This chain joins TRBV6-5 and TRBJ2-7; 9 bases fit TRBD1. The CDR3 consists of 15 residues. Trimming took 4 bases from V and 6 from J; bases not matched to a gene: 10. Germline lookup yields CDR1 MNHEY and CDR2 SVGAGI. In DNA, the CDR3 is TGTGCCAGCAGTTCCTCCGGGACAGGGAATCTCGAGCAGTACTTC. Protein product: CASSSSGTGNLEQYF.

The CDR3 region is CASSPPQGMRTEAFF. CDR3 bases: TGTGCCAGCAGCCCCCCTCAGGGAATGAGAACTGAAGCTTTCTTT. The V gene is TRBV11-2, the J gene TRBJ1-1; possibly TRBD1 for D (5 bases). The germline V and J ends were trimmed by 5 bases and 5 bases, with 18 bases remaining between them. This CDR3 contains 15 residues. CDR1 is SGHAT, CDR2 FQNNGV, per germline.

DNA of the CDR3: TGTGCCAGCAGTTACTATGGGAGCCGTAACTATGGCTACACCTTC. It codes for CASSYYGSRNYGYTF. The genes are TRBV6-5 and TRBJ1-2; D gene uncertain. The length of the CDR3 is 15 residues. From germline, CDR1 is MNHEY and CDR2 SVGAGI. V lost 1 base, J lost 1 base, and 10 bases lay in between.

The rearrangement uses TRBV28 and TRBJ1-1; D is unresolved. Between the trimmed V and J ends, which lost 2 bases and 0 bases, there was a span of 10 bases. CDR1 is MDHEN, CDR2 SYDVKM, per germline. The CDR3 extends over 15 amino acids. CDR3 DNA: TGTGCCAGCAGTTTACGCGGAGAACTGAACACTGAAGCTTTCTTT. Translating gives CASSLRGELNTEAFF.

V is TRBV4-1 and J is TRBJ1-4; D is ambiguous. Per the germline V gene, CDR1 is MGHRA and CDR2 is YSYEKL. This CDR3 region has 13 residues. The germline V and J ends were trimmed by 10 bases and 7 bases, with 16 bases remaining between them. The CDR3 sequence: CATASQEGEKLFF. The DNA of the CDR3 is TGCGCCACCGCGTCCCAGGAGGGTGAAAAACTGTTTTTT.